One sample yielded the 13 T cell receptor beta chains listed below, sequenced in a study of blood T cell repertoires in COVID-19. Libraries were prepared by immunoSEQ multiplex PCR; TCRdb keeps only in-frame clonotypes and omits some of them. The table records about 120,000 clones, 84% of them present only once. The material sequenced was peripheral blood. Receptors were obtained from a woman in her thirties or forties with acute or convalescent COVID-19.

The J gene is TRBJ1-1, the V gene TRBV18; possibly TRBD1 for D (5 bases). V was trimmed by 5 bases and J by 3 bases, leaving 10 bases between them. This CDR3 spans 13 amino acids. Germline V gene data show CDR1 as KGHSH and CDR2 as LQKENI. The CDR3 loop is CASSSGGDTEAFF. The CDR3 DNA follows: TGTGCCAGCTCATCGGGGGGGGACACTGAAGCTTTCTTT.

The chain combines TRBV6-5 with TRBJ1-3; D ambiguous. The germline CDR1 and CDR2 sequences are MNHEY and SVGAGI. This CDR3 comprises 14 residues. V was clipped by 11 bases and J by 3 bases, with 17 bases between them. CDR3 bases: TGTGCCTGTCAAATAGAGGGAAGTGGAAACACCATATATTTT. Protein: CACQIEGSGNTIYF.

The chain recombines TRBV19 with TRBJ2-7; 9 bases agree with TRBD1. In germline, CDR1 is LNHDA, CDR2 SQIVND (reference sequence). Losses at the gene ends were 8 bases for V and 6 bases for J; bases not matched to a gene: 2. CDR3 length equals 11 residues. DNA of the CDR3: TGTGCCAGTGGACAGGGGATCGAGCAGTACTTC. This encodes CASGQGIEQYF.

The chain is built from TRBV5-1 and TRBJ1-2; 9 positions agree with TRBD1. J was trimmed by 1 base and V by 0 bases; bases with no gene match: 10. The germline V gene encodes CDR1 SGHRS and CDR2 YFSETQ. The CDR3 has 18 amino acids. The CDR3 DNA is TGCGCCAGCAGCTTGGGTCCGGGACAGGGCGACCTTAACTATGGCTACACCTTC. It translates to CASSLGPGQGDLNYGYTF.

The chain links TRBV6-6 to TRBJ2-2; 7 bases fit TRBD1. V lost 1 base, J lost 3 bases, and 5 bases stayed unmatched. The length of the CDR3 is 16 residues. Germline loops: CDR1 MNHNY, CDR2 SVGAGI (reference sequence). CDR3 nucleotides: TGTGCCAGCAGTTACTTTATTGGGACAGACACCGGGGAGCTGTTTTTT. Protein product: CASSYFIGTDTGELFF.

The CDR3 reads CAWSVRDTEAFF. The CDR3 DNA follows: TGTGCCTGGAGTGTCAGGGACACTGAAGCTTTCTTT. The J gene is TRBJ1-1, the V gene TRBV30; tentative D call: TRBD1 (5 bases). Germline lookup yields CDR1 GTSNPN and CDR2 SVGIG (reference sequence). This CDR3 is 12 amino acids long. V gave up 0 bases and J gave up 3 bases, with 5 bases separating them.

The J gene is TRBJ2-2, the V gene TRBV3-1 (or the pseudogene TRBV3-2); D call uncertain. V lost 4 bases, J lost 1 base, and 7 bases lay in between. Per germline, CDR1 LGHDT and CDR2 YNNKEL (reference sequence). The CDR3 has 14 residues. CDR3 sequence: CASSRPGNTGELFF. DNA of the CDR3: TGTGCCAGCAGCCGCCCGGGGAACACCGGGGAGCTGTTTTTT.

The CDR3 region has the DNA TGTGCCTGGGGAGGTGTACGGGGGGTTGGCGGGGAGCTGTTTTTT. It translates to CAWGGVRGVGGELFF. V is TRBV30 and J is TRBJ2-2; 7 bases agree with TRBD2. V shed 5 bases and J 7 bases; nucleotides not matched to a gene: 13. CDR1 is GTSNPN, CDR2 SVGIG, per germline (reference sequence). The CDR3 runs to 15 residues.

The rearrangement joins TRBV9 to TRBJ2-7; D remains unclear. The length of the CDR3 is 14 residues. The germline V and J ends were trimmed by 0 bases and 7 bases, with 14 bases remaining between them. Germline CDR1 SGDLS, CDR2 YYNGEE. CDR3 in amino acids: CASSVGPSSKEQYF. As DNA, the CDR3 is TGTGCCAGCAGCGTAGGGCCTTCTAGTAAAGAGCAGTACTTC.

This chain uses TRBV3-1 (or the pseudogene TRBV3-2) with TRBJ1-4; D is perhaps TRBD1 (5 bases). The CDR3 totals 14 residues. The germline V gene encodes CDR1 LGHDT and CDR2 YNNKEL (reference sequence). The V and J ends lost 5 bases and 5 bases respectively, with 12 bases between them. The CDR3 sequence: CASSSGPTNEKLFF. In nucleotides, the CDR3 is TGTGCCAGCAGCTCAGGGCCCACGAATGAAAAACTGTTTTTT.

The chain employs TRBV2 and TRBJ2-3; unclear D gene. Germline values: CDR1 SNHLY, CDR2 FYNNEI. The V end lost 8 bases, the J end lost 1 base, and 7 bases lay between the germline ends. CDR3 length: 12 residues. DNA for the CDR3: TGTGCCAGCCTCGAGCGCACAGATACGCAGTATTTT. Its protein product is CASLERTDTQYF.

This chain connects TRBV7-9 to TRBJ2-3, with D unresolved. V was trimmed by 1 base and J by 6 bases, leaving 11 bases between them. Looked up from germline, CDR1 is SEHNR and CDR2 is FQNEAQ (reference sequence). CDR3 length equals 14 residues. The CDR3, as DNA: TGTGCCAGCAGCTTAGACCGCCAGGCTGATACGCAGTATTTT. Protein sequence: CASSLDRQADTQYF. Full variable domain (missing parts from reference TRBV7-9 and TRBJ2-3): DTGVSQNPRHKITKRGQNVTFRCDPISEHNRLYWYRQTLGQGPEFLTYFQNEAQLEKSRLLSDRFSAERPKGSFSTLEIQRTEQGDSAMYLCASSLDRQADTQYFGPGTRLTVL.

This chain's CDR3 is CASSYLAGGPYNEQFF. The CDR3 DNA is TGCGCCAGCAGCTATTTAGCGGGGGGTCCCTACAATGAGCAGTTCTTC. This rearrangement joins TRBV5-1 to TRBJ2-1, with 10 bases matching TRBD2. Germline V gene lookup returns CDR1 SGHRS and CDR2 YFSETQ. V lost 3 bases to trimming and J lost 2 bases; unmatched junction nucleotides: 5. This CDR3 has 16 residues.